Included here is one T cell receptor (beta chain) sequence, with context. The CDR3 is 17 residues long. CDR1 and CDR2 (germline): SEHNR, FQNEAQ (reference sequence). The germline V and J ends were trimmed by 2 bases and 2 bases, with 18 bases remaining between them. This entry is derived from a study of blood T cell repertoires in COVID-19. Across the study: Samples representing acute and convalescent COVID-19 were sourced from the United States, Italy and Spain. Sample material is recorded as cDNA or gDNA derived from T cells, B-cell-depleted T cells, or PBMCs.

Per the authors' pipeline: Estimates of nucleated cell counts were drawn from the amplification of reference gene primers. Assay used: immunoSEQ multiplex PCR; TCRdb lists only in-frame clones, some missing. V and J calls and clone size are given by that table; D and trimming were obtained from the DNA. This repertoire shows under 200,000 clones, approximately 80% found once; its top ten account for roughly a tenth. The sample was peripheral blood. The clonotype comes from a woman older than 75 with active or convalescent COVID-19. J is TRBJ1-2 and V is TRBV7-9; D is ambiguous. CDR3 in amino acids: CASSLSPGMSANYGYTF. The DNA for the CDR3 is TGTGCCAGCAGCTTAAGTCCGGGAATGAGTGCGAACTATGGCTACACCTTC.